What follows is one T cell receptor (beta chain) and its context. What it binds is unknown. The naive CD8 fraction comprised CD45RO-negative cells positively selected for CCR7 and excluded terminally differentiated effector memory CD45RA+ cells. This sample is drawn from a study of shared clonotypes between healthy human individuals. Study-wide results and limits: Measured sharing among donors was expected to vary with sequencing depth. In this cohort, only blood was sampled, and tissue repertoires likely differ.

The CDR3 runs 15 residues. Germline CDR1 and CDR2: MNHNS and SASEGT. After removal of 2 bases from V and 6 bases from J, the junction contained 7 bases not matched to a gene. Several immunoSEQ plates held equal portions of the genomic DNA taken from each subset. Repertoires were generated with immunoSEQ multiplex PCR, while TCRdb's copy carries only in-frame clones and drops some. The profile covers 560,000 or so clones, with roughly 96% appearing a single time and roughly 0.1% taken by the ten largest. The clonotype originates from a woman aged 25 to 45 in good health. This chain connects TRBV6-1 to TRBJ2-1; TRBD2 matches at 7 bases. The sequenced sample was naive CD8+ T cells sorted from blood. In DNA form, the CDR3 reads TGTGCCAGCAGTGAATTAGGGCCGGGAGGCAATGAGCAGTTCTTC. It translates to CASSELGPGGNEQFF.